This T cell receptor beta chain was captured in a study of T cells in Graves' hyperthyroidism and ophthalmopathy (dated 2019 in TCRdb). As for the study more broadly: Peripheral blood was sampled at the time of initial diagnosis, prior to any treatment. The paper reports TCR Vbeta CDR3 sequencing of approximately 140 peripheral blood samples: fewer than 50 ophthalmopathy, about 75 hyperthyroidism and approximately 17 progressor patients. Once sampling was done, hyperthyroidism patients were given methimazole at a starting dose of 30 mg daily, whereas ophthalmopathy patients were given high-dose intravenous methylprednisolone. Thyroid tissue and blood T-cell repertoires from roughly 6 Graves' hyperthyroidism patients were also compared in the study. To identify distinguishing TCR V-J signatures, a discovery cohort of around 100 patients was used, comprising fewer than 45 with Graves' ophthalmopathy and around 57 with stable Graves' hyperthyroidism. The approximately 98 discovery patients were randomly divided into training and test sets at a 7:3 ratio. Prospective prediction of ophthalmopathy was tested in an independent validation cohort of fewer than 20 hyperthyroidism patients and 15 to 17 patients who later progressed to ophthalmopathy. General study outcomes and caveats: A model built on a 13 V-J signature distinguished ophthalmopathy from stable hyperthyroidism, reaching 87.88% sensitivity and about 81% specificity in cross-validation and 80%/75% in testing. Most expanded thyroid clonotypes (frequency above 0.001) were also detected in blood, a finding suggesting that blood repertoires may reflect thyroid immune responses. Sample size was not statistically predetermined, and blinding of investigators to group allocation was not performed. In validation, progression to ophthalmopathy was predicted by the model with roughly 69% sensitivity and roughly 72% specificity, a median of approximately 6.5 months before onset.

Ophthalmopathy patients had moderately to severely active disease, Clinical Activity Score of at least 3, NOSPECS grade of at least 4, and duration under 3 months. The study excluded patients with uncontrolled infections, other autoimmune diseases, pregnancy or lactation. Diagnoses were established on the basis of clinical symptoms, serum thyroxine and TRAb, thyroid ultrasound, and orbital computed tomography. Ficoll-Paque density gradient centrifugation was used to isolate PBMCs from approximately 11 ml of fresh peripheral blood. Total RNA was extracted with Trizol reagent, and quality was checked on an Agilent 2100 Bioanalyzer. In its sample, this clonotype was seen many times. The clone's antigen remains unknown. Per-base qualities were not stored, and no clone one base away is much larger. The TCR beta CDR3 regions were amplified from RNA transcripts. A first-round RT-PCR of the TCR CDR3 used the HTBI primer set with the Qiagen OneStep RT-PCR kit. A second multiplex PCR round built the libraries, followed by size selection and purification. Sequencing of the libraries was done on an Illumina HiSeq2000 using paired-end 100 bp reads. On the authors' methods: SOAPnuke was used to process the raw data, with reads discarded if the reads contained adapters or uncalled bases, had a mean Phred below 15, or lacked an exact constant-primer or identifier match. High-quality paired reads were merged using COPE v1.2.5, and each unique nucleotide sequence was defined as a clonotype. MiTCR v1.1 was used to align clonotypes to the IMGT TRBV, TRBD and TRBJ reference segments. Only V-J combinations with frequency above 0.0001, covering about 99% of repertoires, were analysed. A TCS score was defined as the ratio between F50 (clonal expansion) and ExV (chaos), using BLOSUM62-based TCRdist between CDR3 peptides within each V-J. Welch's t-statistics and random forest reduced fewer than 600 V-J features to roughly 13, which were used in a naive Bayes classifier (R e1071). In TCRdb, the public reads were trimmed at Q25 with fastp and aligned with MiXCR, with productive beta chains retained. Each entry merges the rows of one CDR3 protein and shows their most common DNA and genes. It is TCRdb's table, rather than the study itself, that gives the V and J calls and clone size. This sample has about 530,000 distinct CDR3 sequences in its table, and over 15% of those were observed once. Roughly 18% of the sample is in the top ten clones.

The sequencing sample was made of blood. The clonotype originates from a young woman with Graves' ophthalmopathy.

Read as DNA, the sequence is TGTGCCAGCAGTTTATCGGTGACAGGGTTTGGCGGCTACACCTTC. Translated, this is CASSLSVTGFGGYTF. This chain is built from TRBV27 and TRBJ1-2, with 7 bases matching TRBD1. The germline V gene (reference sequence) provides CDR1 MNHEY and CDR2 SMNVEV. The cysteine opens and the phenylalanine closes a CDR3 of 15 amino acids. The DNA shown is the 45-base CDR3, in frame from base 1. After removal of 0 bases from V and 8 bases from J, the junction retains 9 bases not matched to a gene.